The clone carrying this TCR beta chain has ten or more counts. Relying on iRepertoire HTBI primers and Arm-PCR of CDR3 regions, the team built TCR beta libraries. Each CDR3 protein is one row after TCRdb ran MiXCR on the multiplex PCR reads. The table shows a few hundred thousand distinct CDR3 sequences, with 15% to 20% occurring only once. The data were taken from a study of regulatory T cells in long-lasting Graves disease. The germline CDR1 and CDR2 sequences are MNHNS and SASEGT. Deletions cut 6 bases from V and 7 bases from J, with 12 bases between. The length of the CDR3 is 12 residues. Time point indicated: newly diagnosed GD, antithyroid drugs for less than 3 months. From PBMCs, RNA was extracted and then used to make the TCR library. These data were also filed under a second study, of T cells in Graves' hyperthyroidism and ophthalmopathy. That work adds: The HTBI primer set was used in a first-round RT-PCR of the TCR CDR3.

The V call is TRBV6-1, the J call TRBJ1-2; D is perhaps TRBD1 (5 bases). The sequencing used peripheral blood mononuclear cells (PBMCs), collected at new diagnosis, from a patient treated with antithyroid drugs. The sequence derives from a woman aged 25 to 45 with Graves disease. The CDR3 region is CASRDTRAGYTF. The CDR3 nucleotides read TGTGCCAGCAGGGACACCAGGGCTGGCTACACCTTC.